The 27 T cell receptor beta chains in this list originate from one sample, sequenced in a study of regulatory T cells in long-lasting Graves disease (dated by TCRdb to about 2021). Library creation used multiplex PCR. The instrument was an Illumina HiSeq 4000. CDR3 regions were amplified by Arm-PCR with iRepertoire HTBI primers to construct TCR beta libraries. Clones were called with MiXCR by TCRdb after fastp trimmed the public reads at Q25, and only in-frame beta chains were retained. A single entry per CDR3 protein holds the most common genes and DNA from its merged rows. For this sample there are roughly 450,000 distinct CDR3 sequences; 20% to 25% appear just once. Jointly, the top ten make up about 12% of the sample. The intended sense of this specimen's time point label: persistent/refractory GD, antithyroid drugs over 5 years with positive TRAb. RNA was extracted from PBMCs in TRIzol for both TCR sequencing and RNA sequencing.

The specimen was peripheral blood mononuclear cells (PBMCs), collected when the disease was refractory, from a patient treated with antithyroid drugs. The receptors stem from a female donor with Graves disease.

The V and J genes are TRBV4-3 and TRBJ2-7; D is undetermined. Trimming pared 0 bases from V and 3 bases from J, leaving 9 bases between. CDR3 length: 14 residues. Germline V lookup: CDR1 LGHNA, CDR2 YSLEER. The DNA of the CDR3 is TGCGCCAGCAGCCAAGATTTAGGAGTCTACGAGCAGTACTTC. Protein sequence: CASSQDLGVYEQYF.

This clonotype was counted at least ten times. As DNA, the CDR3 is TGTGCCAGCAGTTTATGGGGGACTTCCGCTGAAGCTTTCTTT. Amino acids: CASSLWGTSAEAFF. The chain is built from TRBV12-3 or TRBV12-4 and TRBJ1-1; D may be TRBD1 (5 bases). V lost 2 bases and J 6 bases, leaving 13 bases between the germline ends. CDR3 size: 14 residues.

This clonotype was observed at least ten times. The rearrangement joins TRBV5-8 to TRBJ1-4; 10 bases fit TRBD1. The V gene end was trimmed by 4 bases and the J gene end by 7 bases; junction bases not matched to a gene: 4. In germline, CDR1 is SGHTS, CDR2 YDEGEE. The CDR3 consists of 14 residues. CDR3 DNA sequence: TGTGCCAGCAGCGCAGGGACAGGGGTTGAAAAACTGTTTTTT. Translation: CASSAGTGVEKLFF.

In this sample, this clonotype turned up a few times. The chain recombines TRBV24-1 with TRBJ2-5; the D is unclear. The CDR3 is made up of 14 amino acids. V lost 1 base to trimming and J lost 5 bases, with 10 bases between them. Germline-derived CDR1 and CDR2 are KGHDR and SFDVKD. In DNA, the CDR3 is TGTGCCACCAGTGATTTTGGCCTTTCGGAGACCCAGTACTTC. Translation: CATSDFGLSETQYF.

This clonotype was seen ten or more times. The rearrangement joins TRBV6-1 to TRBJ1-4; TRBD1 is a possible D gene (5 bases). This CDR3 comprises 13 residues. V dropped 6 bases and J dropped 11 bases, with 16 bases sitting between them. CDR1 is MNHNS and CDR2 is SASEGT in the germline V gene. CDR3 coding DNA: TGTGCCAGCAGCGAGGGGTCTAATGGGAAACTGTTTTTT. Translated, it gives CASSEGSNGKLFF.

J is TRBJ1-2 and V is TRBV7-8, with TRBD1 as a possible D gene (5 bases). Germline CDR1 SGHVS, CDR2 FQNEAQ. V was shortened by 4 bases and J by 0 bases, with 21 bases between the two germline ends. The CDR3 runs to 18 residues. The DNA of the CDR3 is TGTGCCAGCAGCTCCTCCCCCAGCGGGGACTTTACTAACTATGGCTACACCTTC. This sequence encodes CASSSSPSGDFTNYGYTF.

This clonotype was picked up a small number of times. CDR3 region: CASSPLDRSYGYTF. The CDR3 DNA reads TGTGCCAGCAGCCCACTGGACAGGAGTTATGGCTACACCTTC. V is TRBV11-2 and J is TRBJ1-2, with TRBD1 matching over 7 bases. The germline V gene has CDR1 SGHAT and CDR2 FQNNGV. This CDR3 has 14 residues. The J segment lost 5 bases and the V segment lost 5 bases, leaving 8 bases of the junction unmatched.

The sample holds a few counts of this clonotype. The V and J genes are TRBV30 and TRBJ1-3; 8 nucleotides line up with TRBD1. With V trimmed by 8 bases and J by 4 bases, 10 bases remained unmatched. The CDR3 totals 14 residues. CDR1 and CDR2 (germline): GTSNPN, SVGIG (reference sequence). The CDR3 protein is CATSTGAEGNTIYF. CDR3 DNA: TGTGCCACCTCGACAGGGGCAGAAGGAAACACCATATATTTT.

This clonotype was picked up many times. This chain links TRBV19 with TRBJ1-2; possibly TRBD1 for D (5 bases). Trimming cost V 6 bases and J 3 bases, with 23 bases left between them. The CDR3 is 17 residues long. Germline-derived CDR1 and CDR2 are LNHDA and SQIVND (reference sequence). The CDR3: CASSFGGDAGLHYGYTF. CDR3 DNA sequence: TGTGCCAGTAGCTTCGGAGGGGATGCCGGTCTCCACTATGGCTACACCTTC.

This clonotype was detected only a few times. This chain connects TRBV28 to TRBJ2-5; a weak D match, TRBD1 (6 bases). The CDR3 loop spans 14 amino acids. With 6 bases removed from V and 5 bases from J, the gap between germline ends came to 16 bases. The germline CDR1 and CDR2 sequences are MDHEN and SYDVKM. The CDR3 here is CASSERDTMETQYF. In DNA form, the CDR3 reads TGTGCCAGCAGCGAACGGGACACGATGGAGACCCAGTACTTC. The variable domain in full, with the rest retrieved from reference TRBV28 and TRBJ2-5, is DVKVTQSSRYLVKRTGEKVFLECVQDMDHENMFWYRQDPGLGLRLIYFSYDVKMKEKGDIPEGYSVSREKKERFSLILESASTNQTSMYLCASSERDTMETQYFGPGTRLLVL.

This sequence joins TRBV2 and TRBJ2-1, with 8 positions matching TRBD2. CDR3 size: 20 residues. Germline lookup yields CDR1 SNHLY and CDR2 FYNNEI. J lost 0 bases, V lost 1 base, and 14 bases had no gene match. The CDR3 DNA is TGTGCCAGCAGTGAAGGAGTGACTAGCGCGTTTTCTAGCTCCTACAATGAGCAGTTCTTC. It yields the protein CASSEGVTSAFSSSYNEQFF. The variable domain in full, with the rest retrieved from reference TRBV2 and TRBJ2-1, is EPEVTQTPSHQVTQMGQEVILRCVPISNHLYFYWYRQILGQKVEFLVSFYNNEISEKSEIFDDQFSVERPDGSNFTLKIRSTKLEDSAMYFCASSEGVTSAFSSSYNEQFFGPGTRLTVL.

V and J are TRBV20-1 and TRBJ2-7; TRBD1 matches 10 bases. Unmatched junction bases numbered 14, after V lost 5 bases and J lost 1 base. The CDR3 covers 17 residues. Per the germline V gene, CDR1 is DFQATT and CDR2 is SNEGSKA (reference sequence). The CDR3 region has the DNA TGCAGTGCTGGTCGAAGAACGCCGGGACAGGGGTCCTACGAGCAGTACTTC. Encoded protein: CSAGRRTPGQGSYEQYF.

Points on this clonotype: One base away lies a much larger clone, so this may be a sequencing read error. Because it lacks the conserved phenylalanine or tryptophan at the end, this CDR3 is likely a read error. This chain connects TRBV6-1 to TRBJ1-6; D is perhaps TRBD1 (6 bases). The CDR3 is made up of 13 amino acids. Germline CDR1 and CDR2: MNHNS and SASEGT. Trimming pared 5 bases from V and 13 bases from J, leaving 15 bases between. CDR3: CASSIAEGVPLHL. The CDR3 DNA is TGTGCCAGCAGTATAGCTGAGGGGGTCCCCCTCCACCTT.

Many counts were recorded for this clonotype. This chain connects TRBV11-2 to TRBJ1-6; 7 nucleotides line up with TRBD1. Per germline, CDR1 SGHAT and CDR2 FQNNGV. J was trimmed by 10 bases and V by 4 bases; bases with no gene match: 10. This CDR3 has 15 residues. CDR3 region: CASSSHRGGPSPLHF. The CDR3 bases are TGTGCCAGCAGCTCACACAGGGGAGGACCCTCACCCCTCCACTTT.

This clonotype was seen many times. This CDR3 is CASSPGTGVEEQYF. CDR3 nucleotide sequence: TGTGCCAGCAGCCCCGGGACAGGGGTGGAGGAGCAGTACTTC. The rearrangement joins TRBV7-9 to TRBJ2-7; 10 bases fit TRBD1. The CDR3 sequence is 14 residues long. J gave up 7 bases and V 5 bases, and 8 bases lay outside the gene matches. Germline loops: CDR1 SEHNR, CDR2 FQNEAQ (reference sequence).

This clonotype was detected many times. V and J are TRBV28 and TRBJ2-7, with TRBD1 matching over 7 bases. V lost 2 bases to trimming and J lost 0 bases; unmatched junction nucleotides: 10. The CDR3 consists of 17 residues. Per the germline V gene, CDR1 is MDHEN and CDR2 is SYDVKM. CDR3 loop: CASSLPLAGGSSYEQYF. The CDR3 DNA follows: TGTGCCAGCAGTTTACCCCTGGCAGGGGGTAGCTCCTACGAGCAGTACTTC.

The gene calls are TRBV6-2 or TRBV6-3 and TRBJ1-1; perhaps TRBD1 as D (5 bases). In germline, CDR1 is MNHEY, CDR2 SVGEGT. V lost 0 bases, J lost 5 bases, and 16 bases lay in between. This CDR3 spans 16 amino acids. CDR3 in DNA: TGTGCCAGCAGTTACTCGGGTCCGGGGCCGAGGACTGAAGCTTTCTTT. Its protein is CASSYSGPGPRTEAFF.

The table lists this clonotype with many counts. This rearrangement joins TRBV7-2 to TRBJ2-5; TRBD2 matches 10 bases. There are 15 residues in the CDR3. Trimming took 4 bases from V and 4 from J; bases not matched to a gene: 6. Germline assignment: CDR1 SGHTA and CDR2 FQGNSA. CDR3 DNA sequence: TGTGCCAGCAGCTCCAGACTAGCGGGTTCAGAGACCCAGTACTTC. As protein: CASSSRLAGSETQYF. Looking up the rest from reference TRBV7-2 and TRBJ2-5 gives the full variable domain: GAGVSQSPSNKVTEKGKDVELRCDPISGHTALYWYRQSLGQGLEFLIYFQGNSAPDKSGLPSDRFSAERTGGSVSTLTIQRTQQEDSAVYLCASSSRLAGSETQYFGPGTRLLVL.

This clonotype showed up many times. The rearrangement joins TRBV12-3 or TRBV12-4 to TRBJ1-1; TRBD1 might be the D (5 bases). The V end was cut by 6 bases, the J end by 2 bases, with 7 bases between. The CDR3 sequence is 12 residues long. The CDR3: CASRGDNTEAFF. Written as DNA, the CDR3 is TGTGCCAGCAGGGGGGATAACACTGAAGCTTTCTTT.

In its sample, this clonotype was seen a few times. This sequence joins TRBV6-1 and TRBJ1-5; 8 bases agree with TRBD1. The CDR3 has 15 residues. Trimming removed 7 bases from V and 2 bases from J; junction bases left unmatched: 7. The germline V gene has CDR1 MNHNS and CDR2 SASEGT. The CDR3 sequence: CASNTGGVGNQPQHF. CDR3 sequence (DNA): TGTGCCAGCAATACAGGGGGAGTGGGCAATCAGCCCCAGCATTTT.

The table lists this clonotype with a few counts. The CDR3 protein is CASSQLVGTPLYGYTF. In DNA form, the CDR3 reads TGTGCCAGCAGCCAATTAGTAGGGACACCCCTATATGGCTACACCTTC. The rearrangement uses TRBV16 and TRBJ1-2; perhaps TRBD1 as D (6 bases). V lost 1 base and J lost 5, with 17 bases in between. CDR1 is KGHSY and CDR2 is FQNENV in the germline V gene. The CDR3 spans 16 residues. Full variable domain (rest looked up from reference TRBV16 and TRBJ1-2): GEEVAQTPKHLVRGEGQKAKLYCAPIKGHSYVFWYQQVLKNEFKFLISFQNENVFDETGMPKERFSAKCLPNSPCSLEIQATKLEDSAVYFCASSQLVGTPLYGYTFGSGTRLTVV.

V is TRBV6-2 or TRBV6-3 and J is TRBJ2-3, with D possibly TRBD2 on 5 matching bases. The CDR3 runs 14 residues. V shed 2 bases and J shed 4 bases, with 10 bases lying between them. CDR1 MNHEY and CDR2 SVGEGT come from the germline V gene. The CDR3 protein is CASSYGQEADTQYF. CDR3 DNA sequence: TGTGCCAGCAGTTACGGGCAGGAGGCAGATACGCAGTATTTT.

This clonotype was detected ten times or more. The genes are TRBV6-5 and TRBJ2-5, with D possibly called TRBD1 or TRBD2 (6 bases each). Germline values: CDR1 MNHEY, CDR2 SVGAGI. The CDR3 has 16 residues. V lost 2 bases and J lost 2, with 15 bases in between. The CDR3 loop reads CASSYRGGTLQETQYF. CDR3 coding DNA: TGTGCCAGCAGTTACCGAGGAGGGACACTGCAAGAGACCCAGTACTTC.

This clonotype turned up a few times. J is TRBJ1-5 and V is TRBV6-1; 8 bases map to TRBD1. Per germline, CDR1 MNHNS and CDR2 SASEGT. J was trimmed by 2 bases and V by 6 bases; bases with no gene match: 15. The CDR3 loop spans 18 amino acids. CDR3 bases: TGTGCCAGCAGACCTGGACAGGGTCGGTACTATGGCAATCAGCCCCAGCATTTT. Its translation is CASRPGQGRYYGNQPQHF.

The table lists this clonotype with many counts. The CDR3 here is CASSLFPNTEAFF. The CDR3, as DNA: TGTGCCAGCAGCTTATTCCCGAACACTGAAGCTTTCTTT. The chain carries TRBV7-3 and TRBJ1-1; the D is unclear. V lost 2 bases, J lost 1 base, and 5 bases lay in between. The CDR3 is made up of 13 amino acids. CDR1 is SGHTA and CDR2 is FQGTGA in the germline V gene. The full variable domain, with the rest looked up from reference TRBV7-3 and TRBJ1-1, is GAGVSQTPSNKVTEKGKYVELRCDPISGHTALYWYRQSLGQGPEFLIYFQGTGAADDSGLPNDRFFAVRPEGSVSTLKIQRTERGDSAVYLCASSLFPNTEAFFGQGTRLTVV.

In its sample, this clonotype was seen many times. The chain is built from TRBV7-2 and TRBJ2-7; TRBD2 agrees at 8 bases. The CDR3 length is 14 residues. From germline, CDR1 is SGHTA and CDR2 FQGNSA. The J segment lost 6 bases and the V segment lost 5 bases, leaving 9 bases of the junction unmatched. As DNA, the CDR3 is TGTGCCAGCAGCCGAGCGGGGGAGGGGATCGAGCAGTACTTC. Protein sequence: CASSRAGEGIEQYF.

The V and J genes are TRBV4-3 and TRBJ1-1; D call uncertain. Germline V gene lookup returns CDR1 LGHNA and CDR2 YSLEER. Trimming left V 3 bases short and J 2 bases short, with 10 bases between. CDR3 size: 14 residues. CDR3 sequence reads: CASSQLDDNTEAFF. CDR3 DNA: TGCGCCAGCAGCCAGTTAGACGACAACACTGAAGCTTTCTTT.